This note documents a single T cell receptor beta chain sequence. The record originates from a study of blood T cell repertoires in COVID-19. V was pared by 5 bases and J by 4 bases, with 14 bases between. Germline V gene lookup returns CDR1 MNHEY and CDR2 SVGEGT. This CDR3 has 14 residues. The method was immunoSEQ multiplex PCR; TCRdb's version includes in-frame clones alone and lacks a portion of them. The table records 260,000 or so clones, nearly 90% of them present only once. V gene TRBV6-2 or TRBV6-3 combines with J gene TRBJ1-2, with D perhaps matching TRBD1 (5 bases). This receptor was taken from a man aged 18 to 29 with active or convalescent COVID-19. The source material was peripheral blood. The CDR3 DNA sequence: TGTGCCAGCAGTATCCTCGACAGCTCCTATGGCTACACCTTC. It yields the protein CASSILDSSYGYTF.